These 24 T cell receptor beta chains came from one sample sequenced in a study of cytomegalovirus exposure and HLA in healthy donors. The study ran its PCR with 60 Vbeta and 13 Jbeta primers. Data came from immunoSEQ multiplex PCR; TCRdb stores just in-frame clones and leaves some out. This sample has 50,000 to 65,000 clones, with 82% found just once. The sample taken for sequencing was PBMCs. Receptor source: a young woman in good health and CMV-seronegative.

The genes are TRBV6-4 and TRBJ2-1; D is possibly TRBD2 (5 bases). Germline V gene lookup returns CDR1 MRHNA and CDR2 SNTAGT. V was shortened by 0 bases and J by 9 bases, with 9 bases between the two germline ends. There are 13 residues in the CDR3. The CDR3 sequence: CASSDSSSSEQFF. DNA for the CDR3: TGTGCCAGCAGTGACTCGTCTAGCAGTGAGCAGTTCTTC.

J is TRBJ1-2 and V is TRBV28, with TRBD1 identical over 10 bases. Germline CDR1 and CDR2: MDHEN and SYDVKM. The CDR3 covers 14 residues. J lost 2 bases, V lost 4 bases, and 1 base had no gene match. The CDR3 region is CASSSTGGNYGYTF. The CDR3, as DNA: TGTGCCAGCAGTTCGACAGGGGGCAACTATGGCTACACCTTC.

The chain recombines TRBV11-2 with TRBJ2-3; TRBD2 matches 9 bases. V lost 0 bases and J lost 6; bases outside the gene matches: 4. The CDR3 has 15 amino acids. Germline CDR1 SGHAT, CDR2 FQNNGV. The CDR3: CASSLDLAGEDTQYF. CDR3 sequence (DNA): TGTGCCAGCAGCTTAGATTTAGCGGGAGAGGATACGCAGTATTTT.

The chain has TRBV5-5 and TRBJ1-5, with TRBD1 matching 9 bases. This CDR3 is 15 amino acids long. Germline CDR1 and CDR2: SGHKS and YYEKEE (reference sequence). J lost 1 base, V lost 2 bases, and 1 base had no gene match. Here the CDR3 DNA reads TGTGCCAGCAGCTTACAGGGGGCGAGCAATCAGCCCCAGCATTTT. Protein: CASSLQGASNQPQHF.

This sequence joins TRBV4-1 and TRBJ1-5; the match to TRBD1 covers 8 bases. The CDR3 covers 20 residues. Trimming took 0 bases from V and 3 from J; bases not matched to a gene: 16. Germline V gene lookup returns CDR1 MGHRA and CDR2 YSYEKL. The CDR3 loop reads CASSQDRGQGFGSVNQPQHF. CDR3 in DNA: TGCGCCAGCAGCCAAGATCGCGGACAGGGCTTCGGTTCGGTCAATCAGCCCCAGCATTTT.

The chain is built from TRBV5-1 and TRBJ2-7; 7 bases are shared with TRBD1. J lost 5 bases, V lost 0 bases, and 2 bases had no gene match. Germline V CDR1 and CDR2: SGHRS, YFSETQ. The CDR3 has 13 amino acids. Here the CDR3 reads CASSLGTGHEQYF. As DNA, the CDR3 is TGCGCCAGCAGCTTGGGGACAGGCCACGAGCAGTACTTC.

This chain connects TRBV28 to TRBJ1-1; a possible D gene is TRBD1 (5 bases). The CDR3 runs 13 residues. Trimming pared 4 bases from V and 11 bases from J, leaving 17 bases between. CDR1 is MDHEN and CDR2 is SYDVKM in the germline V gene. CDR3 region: CASSSPGVPVAFF. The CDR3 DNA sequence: TGTGCCAGCAGTTCCCCGGGGGTCCCTGTGGCTTTCTTT. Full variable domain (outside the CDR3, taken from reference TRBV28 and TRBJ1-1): DVKVTQSSRYLVKRTGEKVFLECVQDMDHENMFWYRQDPGLGLRLIYFSYDVKMKEKGDIPEGYSVSREKKERFSLILESASTNQTSMYLCASSSPGVPVAFFGQGTRLTVV.

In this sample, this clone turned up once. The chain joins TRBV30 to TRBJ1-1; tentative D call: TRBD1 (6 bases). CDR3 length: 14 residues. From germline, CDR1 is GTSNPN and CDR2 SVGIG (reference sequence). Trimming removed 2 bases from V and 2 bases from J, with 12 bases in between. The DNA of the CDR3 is TGTGCCTGGAGTAAGACCAGGGGTAACACTGAAGCTTTCTTT. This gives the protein CAWSKTRGNTEAFF.

The CDR3 nucleotides are TGTGCCAGCAGCATACCGGGACAGATTATCTCTGGGGCCAACGTCCTGACTTTC. Translating it yields CASSIPGQIISGANVLTF. The chain links TRBV7-2 to TRBJ2-6; TRBD1 agrees at 7 bases. CDR1 and CDR2 from the germline V gene are SGHTA and FQGNSA. Germline trimming cut 5 bases from V and 0 bases from J; bases unmatched to any gene: 10. There are 18 residues in the CDR3.

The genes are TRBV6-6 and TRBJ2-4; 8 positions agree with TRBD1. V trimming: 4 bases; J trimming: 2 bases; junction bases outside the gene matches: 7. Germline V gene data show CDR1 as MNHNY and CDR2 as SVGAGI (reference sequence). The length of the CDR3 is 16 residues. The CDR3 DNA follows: TGTGCCAGCAGTTTATGGACAGGGATGACCAAAAACATTCAGTACTTC. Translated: CASSLWTGMTKNIQYF.

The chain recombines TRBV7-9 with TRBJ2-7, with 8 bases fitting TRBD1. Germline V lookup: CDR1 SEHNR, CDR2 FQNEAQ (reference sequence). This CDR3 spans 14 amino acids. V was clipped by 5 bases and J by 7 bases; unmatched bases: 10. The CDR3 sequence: CASSGTGGRSEQYF. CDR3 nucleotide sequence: TGTGCCAGCAGCGGGACAGGAGGTCGTTCGGAGCAGTACTTC.

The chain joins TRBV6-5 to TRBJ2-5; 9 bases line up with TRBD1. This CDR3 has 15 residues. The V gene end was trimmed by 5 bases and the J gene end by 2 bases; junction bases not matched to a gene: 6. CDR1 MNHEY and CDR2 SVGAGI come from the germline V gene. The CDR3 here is CASSPGTGKQETQYF. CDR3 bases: TGTGCCAGCAGTCCTGGGACAGGGAAGCAAGAGACCCAGTACTTC.

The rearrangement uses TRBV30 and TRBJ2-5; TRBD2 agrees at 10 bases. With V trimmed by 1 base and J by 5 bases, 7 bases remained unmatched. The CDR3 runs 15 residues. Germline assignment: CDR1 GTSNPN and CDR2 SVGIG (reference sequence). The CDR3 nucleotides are TGTGCCTGGAGTGCCCTAGCGGGAGAGGGGGAGACCCAGTACTTC. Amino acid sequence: CAWSALAGEGETQYF.

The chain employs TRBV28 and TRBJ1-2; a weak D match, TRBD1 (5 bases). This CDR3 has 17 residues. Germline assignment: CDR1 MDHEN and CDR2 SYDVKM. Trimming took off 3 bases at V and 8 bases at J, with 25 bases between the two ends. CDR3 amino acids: CASSFRTGGLSTPGYTF. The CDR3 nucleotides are TGTGCCAGCAGTTTCCGAACGGGGGGACTCTCCACTCCGGGCTACACCTTC.

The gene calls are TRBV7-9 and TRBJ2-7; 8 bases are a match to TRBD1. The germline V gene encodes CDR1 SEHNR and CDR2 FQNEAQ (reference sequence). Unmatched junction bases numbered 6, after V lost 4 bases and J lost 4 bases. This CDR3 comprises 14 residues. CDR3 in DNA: TGTGCCAGCAGCTCGCCAGGGGGCGCGTACGAGCAGTACTTC. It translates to CASSSPGGAYEQYF.

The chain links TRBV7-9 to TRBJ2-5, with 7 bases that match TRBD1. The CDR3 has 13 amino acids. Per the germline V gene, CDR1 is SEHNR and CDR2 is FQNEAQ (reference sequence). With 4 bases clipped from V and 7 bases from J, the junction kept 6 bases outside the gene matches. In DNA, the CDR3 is TGTGCCAGCAGCTCTCGCTCAGGGGGGACCCAGTACTTC. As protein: CASSSRSGGTQYF.

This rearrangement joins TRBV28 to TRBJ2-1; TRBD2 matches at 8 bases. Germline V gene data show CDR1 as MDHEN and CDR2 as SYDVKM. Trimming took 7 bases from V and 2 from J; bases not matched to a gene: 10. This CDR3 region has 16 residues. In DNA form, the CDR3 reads TGTGCCAGCATTCCTGGGGCTAGCGGGCCCTACAATGAGCAGTTCTTC. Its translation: CASIPGASGPYNEQFF.

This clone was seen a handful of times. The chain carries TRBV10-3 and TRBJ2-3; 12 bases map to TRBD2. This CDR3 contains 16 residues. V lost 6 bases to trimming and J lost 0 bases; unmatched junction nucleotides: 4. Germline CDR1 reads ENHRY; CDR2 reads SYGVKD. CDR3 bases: TGTGCCATCAGCCGGACTAGCGGGACTAGCACAGATACGCAGTATTTT. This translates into CAISRTSGTSTDTQYF.

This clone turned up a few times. CDR3 sequence reads: CASRPDRLNYEQYF. The CDR3 DNA is TGTGCCAGTAGACCAGACAGGTTAAACTACGAGCAGTACTTC. The chain uses TRBV19 and TRBJ2-7; possible D gene TRBD1, 6 bases. CDR1 and CDR2 (germline): LNHDA, SQIVND (reference sequence). The CDR3 is 14 amino acids. Trimming removed 6 bases from V and 3 bases from J, with 15 bases in between.

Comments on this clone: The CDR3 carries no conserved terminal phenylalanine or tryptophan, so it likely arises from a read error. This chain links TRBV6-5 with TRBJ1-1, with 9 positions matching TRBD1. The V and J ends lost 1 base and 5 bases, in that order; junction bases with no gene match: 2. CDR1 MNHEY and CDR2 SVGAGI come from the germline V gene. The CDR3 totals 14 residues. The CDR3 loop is CASSYLQGATEAFP. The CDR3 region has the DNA TGTGCCAGCAGTTACTTACAGGGGGCTACTGAAGCTTTCCCT.

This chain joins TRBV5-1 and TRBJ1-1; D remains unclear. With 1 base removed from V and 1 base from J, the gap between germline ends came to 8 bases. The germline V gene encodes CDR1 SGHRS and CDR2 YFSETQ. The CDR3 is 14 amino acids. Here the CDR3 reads CASSLYRWNTEAFF. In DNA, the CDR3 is TGCGCCAGCAGCTTGTACCGGTGGAACACTGAAGCTTTCTTT.

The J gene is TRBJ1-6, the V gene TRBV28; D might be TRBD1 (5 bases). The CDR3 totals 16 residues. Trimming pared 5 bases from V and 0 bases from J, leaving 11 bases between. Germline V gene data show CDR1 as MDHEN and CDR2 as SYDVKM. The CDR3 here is CASSADSSSYNSPLHF. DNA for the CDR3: TGTGCCAGCAGTGCAGACAGCAGCTCCTATAATTCACCCCTCCACTTT.

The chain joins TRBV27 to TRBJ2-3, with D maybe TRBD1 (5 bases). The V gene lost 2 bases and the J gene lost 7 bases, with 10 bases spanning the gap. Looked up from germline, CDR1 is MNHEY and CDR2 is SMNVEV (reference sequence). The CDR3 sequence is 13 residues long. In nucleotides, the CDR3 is TGTGCCAGCAGTTTAGGGGCGACATATACGCAGTATTTT. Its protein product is CASSLGATYTQYF.

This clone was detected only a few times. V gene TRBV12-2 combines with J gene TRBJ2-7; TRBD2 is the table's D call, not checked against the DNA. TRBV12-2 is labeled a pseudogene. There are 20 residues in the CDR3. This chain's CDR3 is CASRLGTDHGTSGSSYEQYF. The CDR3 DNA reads TGTGCAAGTCGCTTAGGGACCGACCATGGGACTAGCGGGAGTTCCTACGAGCAGTACTTC.